This T cell receptor (beta chain) was sequenced in a study of T-cell memory formation after mild COVID-19. A single record per CDR3 protein comes from TCRdb applying MiXCR to the 5' RACE reads. This sample has roughly 80,000 distinct CDR3 sequences, with 14% found just once. This clonotype occurred a few times. The antigen remains unidentified. The J segment lost 1 base and the V segment lost 4 bases, leaving 23 bases of the junction unmatched. The germline gives CDR1 KGHDR, CDR2 SFDVKD. This CDR3 comprises 22 residues. Regarding the study as a whole: Contracting CD4+ clones sat mainly in CM and EM; CD8+ in EMRA.

The genes are TRBV24-1 and TRBJ2-3, with 9 nucleotides matching TRBD2. The sample taken for sequencing was PBMCs or a T cell subset sorted from them (not recorded which). This clonotype was sampled from an adult woman who had mild COVID-19 (a few samples of this study predate the infection). Cell type and time point are not known. CDR3 DNA: TGTGCCACCAGTGAGAGGCCACCAGGGACTAGCATACACGCCGGAGGCACAGATACGCAGTATTTT. This encodes CATSERPPGTSIHAGGTDTQYF.